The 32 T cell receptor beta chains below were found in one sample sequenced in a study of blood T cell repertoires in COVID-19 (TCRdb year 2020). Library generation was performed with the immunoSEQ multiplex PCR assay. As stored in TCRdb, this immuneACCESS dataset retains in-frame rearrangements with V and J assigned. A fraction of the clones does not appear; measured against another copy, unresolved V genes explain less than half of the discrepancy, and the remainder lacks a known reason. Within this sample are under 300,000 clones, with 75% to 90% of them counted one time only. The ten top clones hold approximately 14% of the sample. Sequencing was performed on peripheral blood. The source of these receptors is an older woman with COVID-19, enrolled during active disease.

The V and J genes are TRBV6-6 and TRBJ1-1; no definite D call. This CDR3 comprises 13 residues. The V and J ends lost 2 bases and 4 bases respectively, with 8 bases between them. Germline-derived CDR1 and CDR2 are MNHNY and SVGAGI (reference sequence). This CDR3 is CASSYTVATEAFF. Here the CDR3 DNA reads TGTGCCAGCAGTTACACCGTAGCCACTGAAGCTTTCTTT.

The CDR3 bases are TGCGCCAGCAGCCCGGGGGTAGGAGGCTACACCTTC. Translation: CASSPGVGGYTF. The chain combines TRBV5-1 with TRBJ1-2; perhaps TRBD1 as D (5 bases). Germline V gene data show CDR1 as SGHRS and CDR2 as YFSETQ. The CDR3 runs 12 residues. The V gene lost 4 bases and the J gene lost 8 bases, with 12 bases spanning the gap.

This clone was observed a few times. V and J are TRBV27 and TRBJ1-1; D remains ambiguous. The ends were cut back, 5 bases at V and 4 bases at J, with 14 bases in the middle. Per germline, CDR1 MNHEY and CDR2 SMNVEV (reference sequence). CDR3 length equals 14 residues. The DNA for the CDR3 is TGTGCCAGCAGTCAAGATACCTACCTCACTGAAGCTTTCTTT. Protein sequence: CASSQDTYLTEAFF.

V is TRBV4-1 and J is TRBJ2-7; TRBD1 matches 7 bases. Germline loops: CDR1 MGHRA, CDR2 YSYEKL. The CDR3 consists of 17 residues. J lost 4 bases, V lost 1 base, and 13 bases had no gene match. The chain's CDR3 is CASSQGRFRDRAYEQYF. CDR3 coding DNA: TGCGCCAGCAGCCAAGGAAGGTTCCGTGACAGGGCGTACGAGCAGTACTTC.

As DNA, the CDR3 is TGTGCCAGCAGCTTAGTGAAGCGGGGGGGCAGACATGAGCAGTTCTTC. As protein: CASSLVKRGGRHEQFF. This chain joins TRBV13 and TRBJ2-1; 10 positions agree with TRBD2. V trimming: 1 base; J trimming: 8 bases; junction bases outside the gene matches: 8. Germline CDR1 and CDR2: PRHDT and FYEKMQ (reference sequence). This CDR3 is built from 16 residues.

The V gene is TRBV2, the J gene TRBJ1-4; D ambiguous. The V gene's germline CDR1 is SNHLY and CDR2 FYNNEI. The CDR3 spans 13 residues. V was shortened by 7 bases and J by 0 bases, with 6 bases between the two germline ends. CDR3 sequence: CASMRSTNEKLFF. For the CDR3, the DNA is TGTGCCAGCATGAGGTCAACTAATGAAAAACTGTTTTTT.

The CDR3 region has the DNA TGTGCCAGCAGCTTTCCAGCGGGGGGCCAAGAGACCCAGTACTTC. Translation: CASSFPAGGQETQYF. V gene TRBV7-2 combines with J gene TRBJ2-5; 9 bases are a match to TRBD2. V was clipped by 3 bases and J by 1 base; unmatched bases: 3. Germline values: CDR1 SGHTA, CDR2 FQGNSA. This CDR3 has 15 residues.

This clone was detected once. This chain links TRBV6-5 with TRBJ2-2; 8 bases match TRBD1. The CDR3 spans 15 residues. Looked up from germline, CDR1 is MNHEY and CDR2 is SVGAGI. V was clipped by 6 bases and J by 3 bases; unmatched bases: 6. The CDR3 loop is CASRSGTGYTGELFF. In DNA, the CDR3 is TGTGCCAGCAGATCCGGGACAGGCTACACCGGGGAGCTGTTTTTT.

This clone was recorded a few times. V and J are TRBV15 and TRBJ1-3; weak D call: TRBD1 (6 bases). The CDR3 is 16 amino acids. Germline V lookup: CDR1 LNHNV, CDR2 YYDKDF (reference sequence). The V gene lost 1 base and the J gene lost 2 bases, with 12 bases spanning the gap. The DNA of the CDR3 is TGTGCCACCAGCAGAGGAGGGAAGGGGGCTGGAAACACCATATATTTT. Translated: CATSRGGKGAGNTIYF. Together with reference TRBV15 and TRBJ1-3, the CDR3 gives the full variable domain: DAMVIQNPRYQVTQFGKPVTLSCSQTLNHNVMYWYQQKSSQAPKLLFHYYDKDFNNEADTPDNFQSRRPNTSFCFLDIRSPGLGDTAMYLCATSRGGKGAGNTIYFGEGSWLTVV.

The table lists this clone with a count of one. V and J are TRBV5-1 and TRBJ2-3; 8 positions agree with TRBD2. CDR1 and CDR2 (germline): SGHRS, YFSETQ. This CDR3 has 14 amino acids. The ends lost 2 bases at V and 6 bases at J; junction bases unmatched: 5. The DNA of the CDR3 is TGCGCCAGCAGCTTTAGCGGGGCGGGGGATACGCAGTATTTT. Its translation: CASSFSGAGDTQYF. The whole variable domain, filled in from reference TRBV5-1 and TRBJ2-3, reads KAGVTQTPRYLIKTRGQQVTLSCSPISGHRSVSWYQQTPGQGLQFLFEYFSETQRNKGNFPGRFSGRQFSNSRSEMNVSTLELGDSALYLCASSFSGAGDTQYFGPGTRLTVL.

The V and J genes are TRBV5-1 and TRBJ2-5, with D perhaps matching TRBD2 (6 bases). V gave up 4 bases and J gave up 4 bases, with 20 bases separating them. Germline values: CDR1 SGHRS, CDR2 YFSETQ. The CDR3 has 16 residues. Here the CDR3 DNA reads TGCGCCAGCAGCGTAACCGGGACTCACCTAATAGAGACCCAGTACTTC. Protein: CASSVTGTHLIETQYF. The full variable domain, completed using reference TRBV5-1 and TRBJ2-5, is KAGVTQTPRYLIKTRGQQVTLSCSPISGHRSVSWYQQTPGQGLQFLFEYFSETQRNKGNFPGRFSGRQFSNSRSEMNVSTLELGDSALYLCASSVTGTHLIETQYFGPGTRLLVL.

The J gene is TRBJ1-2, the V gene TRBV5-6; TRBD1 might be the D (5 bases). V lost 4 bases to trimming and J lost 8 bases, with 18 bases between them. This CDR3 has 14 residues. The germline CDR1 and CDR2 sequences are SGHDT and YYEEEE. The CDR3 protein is CASSRGRGNLGYTF. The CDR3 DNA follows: TGTGCCAGCAGCCGTGGGCGGGGGAATTTGGGCTACACCTTC.

The CDR3 DNA is TGTGCCAGCATCCCGAAGGGCGGGGGGGCGGACAATGAGCAGTTCTTC. Translated: CASIPKGGGADNEQFF. This chain joins TRBV7-2 and TRBJ2-1; 9 bases are a match to TRBD2. The V gene end was trimmed by 7 bases and the J gene end by 5 bases; junction bases not matched to a gene: 12. This CDR3 region has 16 residues. CDR1 is SGHTA and CDR2 is FQGNSA in the germline V gene.

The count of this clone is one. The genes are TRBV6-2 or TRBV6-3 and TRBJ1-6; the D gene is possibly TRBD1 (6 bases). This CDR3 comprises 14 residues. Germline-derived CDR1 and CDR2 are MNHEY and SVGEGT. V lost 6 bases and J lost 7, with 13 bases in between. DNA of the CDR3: TGTGCCAGCAGCGATCGGGGGGCAAATTCACCCCTCCACTTT. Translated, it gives CASSDRGANSPLHF.

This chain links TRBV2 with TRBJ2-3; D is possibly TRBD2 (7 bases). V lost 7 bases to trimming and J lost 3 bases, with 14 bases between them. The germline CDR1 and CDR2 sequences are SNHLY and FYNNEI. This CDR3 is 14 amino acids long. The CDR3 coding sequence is TGTGCCAGCAACGAGGGGGGGCCGACAGATACGCAGTATTTT. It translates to CASNEGGPTDTQYF.

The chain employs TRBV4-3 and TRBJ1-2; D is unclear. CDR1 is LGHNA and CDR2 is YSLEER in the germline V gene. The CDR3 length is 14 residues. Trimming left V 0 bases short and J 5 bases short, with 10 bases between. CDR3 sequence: CASSQERAAYGYTF. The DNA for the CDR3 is TGCGCCAGCAGCCAAGAGAGGGCAGCTTATGGCTACACCTTC.

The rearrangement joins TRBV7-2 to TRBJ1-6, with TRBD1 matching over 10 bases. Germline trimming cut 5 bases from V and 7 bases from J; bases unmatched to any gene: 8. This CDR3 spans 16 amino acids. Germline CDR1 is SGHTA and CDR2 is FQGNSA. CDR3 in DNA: TGTGCCAGCAGCCTCAGACAGGGGGCGGGGAATTCACCCCTCCACTTT. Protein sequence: CASSLRQGAGNSPLHF.

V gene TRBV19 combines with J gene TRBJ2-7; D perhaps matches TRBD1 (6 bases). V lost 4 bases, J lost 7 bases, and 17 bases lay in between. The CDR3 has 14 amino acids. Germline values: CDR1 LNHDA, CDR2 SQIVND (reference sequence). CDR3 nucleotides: TGTGCCAGTAGTAGGGGGACATCGTCTGGGGAGCAGTACTTC. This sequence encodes CASSRGTSSGEQYF.

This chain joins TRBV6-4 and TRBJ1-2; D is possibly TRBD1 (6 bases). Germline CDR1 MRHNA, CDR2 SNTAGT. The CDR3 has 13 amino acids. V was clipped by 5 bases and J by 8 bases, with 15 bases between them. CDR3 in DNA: TGTGCCAGCAGTCCGACCACAGGGTACGGCTACACCTTC. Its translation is CASSPTTGYGYTF.

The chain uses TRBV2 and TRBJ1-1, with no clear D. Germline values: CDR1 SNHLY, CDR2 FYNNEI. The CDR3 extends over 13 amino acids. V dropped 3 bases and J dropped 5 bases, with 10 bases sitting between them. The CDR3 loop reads CASSDLEQTEAFF. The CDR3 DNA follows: TGTGCCAGCAGTGACTTAGAACAGACTGAAGCTTTCTTT.

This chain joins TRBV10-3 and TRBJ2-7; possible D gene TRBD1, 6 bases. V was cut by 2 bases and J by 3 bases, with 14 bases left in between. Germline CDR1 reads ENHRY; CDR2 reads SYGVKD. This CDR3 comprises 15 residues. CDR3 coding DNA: TGTGCCATCAGTGAGAAAGGGGACACAGTCTACGAGCAGTACTTC. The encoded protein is CAISEKGDTVYEQYF.

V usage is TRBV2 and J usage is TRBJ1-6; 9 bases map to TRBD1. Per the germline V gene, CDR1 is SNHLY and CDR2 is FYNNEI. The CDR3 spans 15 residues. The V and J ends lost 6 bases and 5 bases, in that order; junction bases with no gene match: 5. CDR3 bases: TGTGCCAGCAGGGGGACAGGGCCTGATAATTCACCCCTCCACTTT. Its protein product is CASRGTGPDNSPLHF. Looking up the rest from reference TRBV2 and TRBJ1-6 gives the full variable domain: EPEVTQTPSHQVTQMGQEVILRCVPISNHLYFYWYRQILGQKVEFLVSFYNNEISEKSEIFDDQFSVERPDGSNFTLKIRSTKLEDSAMYFCASRGTGPDNSPLHFGNGTRLTVT.

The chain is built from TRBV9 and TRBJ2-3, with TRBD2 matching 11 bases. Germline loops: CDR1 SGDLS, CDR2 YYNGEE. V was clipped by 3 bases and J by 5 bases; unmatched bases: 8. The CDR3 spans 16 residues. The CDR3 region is CASSEGSGGAKDTQYF. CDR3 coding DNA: TGTGCCAGCAGCGAGGGTAGCGGGGGGGCTAAAGATACGCAGTATTTT.

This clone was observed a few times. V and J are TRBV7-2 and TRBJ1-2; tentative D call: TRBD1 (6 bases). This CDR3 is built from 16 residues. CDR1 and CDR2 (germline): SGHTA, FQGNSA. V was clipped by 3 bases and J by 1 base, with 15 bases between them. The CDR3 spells CASSFSRDTLNYGYTF. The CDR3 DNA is TGTGCCAGCAGCTTCTCCCGGGACACCCTTAACTATGGCTACACCTTC.

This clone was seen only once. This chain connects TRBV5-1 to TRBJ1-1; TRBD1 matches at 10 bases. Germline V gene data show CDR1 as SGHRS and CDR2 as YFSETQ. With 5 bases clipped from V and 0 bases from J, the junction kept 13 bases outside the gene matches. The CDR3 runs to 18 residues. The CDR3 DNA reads TGCGCCAGCAGTATGTACCGGACAGGGGGATTTATGAACACTGAAGCTTTCTTT. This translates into CASSMYRTGGFMNTEAFF. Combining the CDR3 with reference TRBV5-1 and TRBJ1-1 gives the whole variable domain KAGVTQTPRYLIKTRGQQVTLSCSPISGHRSVSWYQQTPGQGLQFLFEYFSETQRNKGNFPGRFSGRQFSNSRSEMNVSTLELGDSALYLCASSMYRTGGFMNTEAFFGQGTRLTVV.

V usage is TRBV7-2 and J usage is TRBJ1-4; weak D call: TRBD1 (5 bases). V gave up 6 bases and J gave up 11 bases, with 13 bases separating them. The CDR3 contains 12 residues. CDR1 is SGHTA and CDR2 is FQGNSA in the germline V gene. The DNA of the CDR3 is TGTGCCAGCAGTCCAATAGGGACTAAACTGTTTTTT. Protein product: CASSPIGTKLFF. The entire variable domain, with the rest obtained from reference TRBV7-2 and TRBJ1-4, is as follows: GAGVSQSPSNKVTEKGKDVELRCDPISGHTALYWYRQSLGQGLEFLIYFQGNSAPDKSGLPSDRFSAERTGGSVSTLTIQRTQQEDSAVYLCASSPIGTKLFFGSGTQLSVL.

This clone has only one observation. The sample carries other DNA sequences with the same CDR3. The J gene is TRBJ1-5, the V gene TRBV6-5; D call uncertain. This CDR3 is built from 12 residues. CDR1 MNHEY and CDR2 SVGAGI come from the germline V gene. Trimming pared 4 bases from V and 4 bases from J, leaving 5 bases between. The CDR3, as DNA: TGTGCCAGCAGTTCCCCTAATCAGCCCCAGCATTTT. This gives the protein CASSSPNQPQHF.

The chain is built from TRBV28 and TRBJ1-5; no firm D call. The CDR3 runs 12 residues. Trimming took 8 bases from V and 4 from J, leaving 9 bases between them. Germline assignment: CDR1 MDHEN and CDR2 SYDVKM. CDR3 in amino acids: CASLGLNQPQHF. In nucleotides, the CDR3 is TGTGCCAGCCTCGGACTTAATCAGCCCCAGCATTTT.

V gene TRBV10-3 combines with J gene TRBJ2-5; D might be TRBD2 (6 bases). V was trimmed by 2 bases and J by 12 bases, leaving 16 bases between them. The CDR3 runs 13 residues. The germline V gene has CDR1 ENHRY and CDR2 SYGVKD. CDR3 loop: CAISEDISGLEYF. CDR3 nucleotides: TGTGCCATCAGTGAGGATATTAGCGGCCTGGAGTACTTC.

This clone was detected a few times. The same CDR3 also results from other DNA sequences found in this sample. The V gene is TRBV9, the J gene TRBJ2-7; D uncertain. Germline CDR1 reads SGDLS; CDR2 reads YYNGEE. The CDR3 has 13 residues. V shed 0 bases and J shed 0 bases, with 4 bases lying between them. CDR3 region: CASSVGSSYEQYF. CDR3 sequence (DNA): TGTGCCAGCAGCGTAGGTAGCTCCTACGAGCAGTACTTC. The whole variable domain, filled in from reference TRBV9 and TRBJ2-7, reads DSGVTQTPKHLITATGQRVTLRCSPRSGDLSVYWYQQSLDQGLQFLIQYYNGEERAKGNILERFSAQQFPDLHSELNLSSLELGDSALYFCASSVGSSYEQYFGPGTRLTVT.

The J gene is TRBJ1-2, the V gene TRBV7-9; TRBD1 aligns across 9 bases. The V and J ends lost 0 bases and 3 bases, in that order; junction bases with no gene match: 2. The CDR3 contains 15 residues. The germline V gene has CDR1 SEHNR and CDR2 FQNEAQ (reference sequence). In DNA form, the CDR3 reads TGTGCCAGCAGCTTAGCGACAGGGGGGGACTATGGCTACACCTTC. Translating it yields CASSLATGGDYGYTF.

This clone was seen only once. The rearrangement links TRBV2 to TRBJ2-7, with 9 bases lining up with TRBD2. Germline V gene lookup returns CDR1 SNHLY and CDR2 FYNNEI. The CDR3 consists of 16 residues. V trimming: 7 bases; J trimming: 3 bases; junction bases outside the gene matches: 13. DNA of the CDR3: TGTGCCAGCAAACGGAGCGGGGGGCCCCTGGACTACGAGCAGTACTTC. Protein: CASKRSGGPLDYEQYF.